One sample yielded the 28 T cell receptor beta chains listed below, sequenced in a study of T-cell memory formation after mild COVID-19. TCRdb reprocessed the 5' RACE reads via MiXCR and lists one record per CDR3 protein. This repertoire shows 100,000 to 130,000 distinct CDR3 sequences, approximately 14% found once; its top ten account for around 40%. Sequencing used PBMCs or a T cell subset sorted from them (not recorded which). Receptors originate from a man younger than 35 who had mild COVID-19 (a few samples of this study predate the infection). Cell type and time point are not known.

This clonotype was seen more than once but under ten times. V and J are TRBV18 and TRBJ2-7; no clear D. CDR1 is KGHSH, CDR2 LQKENI, per germline. Trimming took off 3 bases at V and 3 bases at J, with 12 bases between the two ends. The CDR3 is 14 amino acids. For the CDR3, the DNA is TGTGCCAGCTCACCCGATAGGGCCGGCTACGAGCAGTACTTC. Translated: CASSPDRAGYEQYF.

The sample holds a few counts of this clonotype. The CDR3 nucleotides read TGTGCCAGCAGTCACTGGGACAGACCCACCGGGGAGCTGTTTTTT. It codes for CASSHWDRPTGELFF. The chain combines TRBV6-2 or TRBV6-3 with TRBJ2-2; 7 nucleotides agree with TRBD1. The CDR3 runs to 15 residues. CDR1 MNHEY and CDR2 SVGEGT come from the germline V gene. The J segment lost 4 bases and the V segment lost 5 bases, leaving 7 bases of the junction unmatched.

This clonotype was observed a few times. The rearrangement links TRBV4-2 to TRBJ1-5, with D unclear. The CDR3 has 15 amino acids. Between the trimmed V and J ends, which lost 0 bases and 4 bases, there was a span of 10 bases. Per germline, CDR1 LGHNA and CDR2 YNFKEQ. The CDR3 loop is CASSQDRGWNQPQHF. CDR3 sequence (DNA): TGTGCCAGCAGCCAAGATCGAGGGTGGAATCAGCCCCAGCATTTT.

The J gene is TRBJ2-3, the V gene TRBV28, with 8 positions matching TRBD1. V lost 2 bases, J lost 2 bases, and 3 bases stayed unmatched. The germline V gene has CDR1 MDHEN and CDR2 SYDVKM. CDR3 length: 15 amino acids. Written as DNA, the CDR3 is TGTGCCAGCAGTTTAGGGACAGGCCACACAGATACGCAGTATTTT. Translation: CASSLGTGHTDTQYF.

The V call is TRBV5-6, the J call TRBJ2-4, with 7 nucleotides matching TRBD1. V gave up 2 bases and J gave up 9 bases; unmatched junction bases: 8. The CDR3 contains 14 residues. Germline CDR1 and CDR2: SGHDT and YYEEEE. CDR3 amino acids: CASSFGQGVSIQYF. In DNA, the CDR3 is TGTGCCAGCAGCTTCGGGCAGGGGGTGAGCATTCAGTACTTC.

This clonotype was counted between two and nine times. The rearrangement links TRBV6-6 to TRBJ1-1, with D perhaps TRBD1 (5 bases). The CDR3 is made up of 14 amino acids. The germline V gene has CDR1 MNHNY and CDR2 SVGAGI (reference sequence). The V end lost 2 bases, the J end lost 0 bases, and 7 bases lay between the germline ends. The DNA of the CDR3 is TGTGCCAGCAGTTACAAGGGGCTGAACACTGAAGCTTTCTTT. It yields the protein CASSYKGLNTEAFF.

This clonotype was observed many times. The chain recombines TRBV5-1 with TRBJ2-7; TRBD1 might be the D (5 bases). The CDR3 loop spans 13 amino acids. The ends were cut back, 1 base at V and 2 bases at J, with 7 bases in the middle. Germline values: CDR1 SGHRS, CDR2 YFSETQ. For the CDR3, the DNA is TGCGCCAGCAGCTTGAGACAGCCCTACGAGCAGTACTTC. This encodes CASSLRQPYEQYF.

The genes are TRBV28 and TRBJ2-6; D gene ambiguous. V lost 2 bases and J lost 2, with 10 bases in between. CDR1 and CDR2 (germline): MDHEN, SYDVKM. This CDR3 is 16 amino acids long. The CDR3: CASSLGSPAGANVLTF. The CDR3 region has the DNA TGTGCCAGCAGTTTAGGGTCCCCGGCTGGGGCCAACGTCCTGACTTTC. The entire variable domain, with the rest obtained from reference TRBV28 and TRBJ2-6, is as follows: DVKVTQSSRYLVKRTGEKVFLECVQDMDHENMFWYRQDPGLGLRLIYFSYDVKMKEKGDIPEGYSVSREKKERFSLILESASTNQTSMYLCASSLGSPAGANVLTFGAGSRLTVL.

The chain combines TRBV24-1 with TRBJ2-1; 10 bases align to TRBD2. The V segment lost 3 bases and the J segment 5 bases; nucleotides outside the gene matches: 9. The length of the CDR3 is 17 residues. CDR1 and CDR2 from the germline V gene are KGHDR and SFDVKD. CDR3 residues: CATSDQKLAGPNNEQFF. The CDR3 DNA reads as TGTGCCACCAGTGATCAAAAACTAGCGGGACCCAACAATGAGCAGTTCTTC.

This clonotype was seen ten or more times. V usage is TRBV4-2 and J usage is TRBJ2-5; 7 bases map to TRBD2. The CDR3 has 15 amino acids. Germline V gene sequence: CDR1 LGHNA, CDR2 YNFKEQ. The trim removed 2 bases at V and 1 base at J, leaving 4 bases unmatched. Here the CDR3 DNA reads TGTGCCAGCAGCCAACCAACGGGAGGCCAAGAGACCCAGTACTTC. Translating it yields CASSQPTGGQETQYF.

The chain couples TRBV5-1 to TRBJ2-6, with a possible D match to TRBD2 (6 bases). V was trimmed by 0 bases and J by 0 bases, leaving 10 bases between them. CDR1 and CDR2 (germline): SGHRS, YFSETQ. This CDR3 is built from 17 residues. CDR3 amino acids: CASSLDGRGSGANVLTF. In DNA form, the CDR3 reads TGCGCCAGCAGCTTGGACGGGCGGGGCTCTGGGGCCAACGTCCTGACTTTC.

This clonotype has just a few counts. J is TRBJ1-2 and V is TRBV7-2, with TRBD1 matching 8 bases. Losses at the gene ends were 1 base for V and 5 bases for J; bases not matched to a gene: 18. The germline gives CDR1 SGHTA, CDR2 FQGNSA. The CDR3 contains 19 residues. CDR3 sequence reads: CASSLGPSQTGARRYGYTF. The CDR3 DNA reads as TGTGCCAGCAGCTTAGGACCCTCCCAGACAGGGGCACGCCGATATGGCTACACCTTC. Supplemented by reference TRBV7-2 and TRBJ1-2, the full variable domain reads GAGVSQSPSNKVTEKGKDVELRCDPISGHTALYWYRQSLGQGLEFLIYFQGNSAPDKSGLPSDRFSAERTGGSVSTLTIQRTQQEDSAVYLCASSLGPSQTGARRYGYTFGSGTRLTVV.

This clonotype came up a few times. The chain combines TRBV20-1 with TRBJ2-1; 12 bases match TRBD2. CDR1 and CDR2 (germline): DFQATT, SNEGSKA (reference sequence). The CDR3 covers 16 residues. The trim removed 2 bases at V and 5 bases at J, leaving 7 bases unmatched. CDR3 loop: CSARMTSGGLHNEQFF. For the CDR3, the DNA is TGCAGTGCTAGAATGACTAGCGGGGGACTACACAATGAGCAGTTCTTC.

The chain joins TRBV6-2 or TRBV6-3 to TRBJ2-3, with TRBD2 as a possible D gene (5 bases). Germline V gives CDR1 MNHEY, CDR2 SVGEGT. This CDR3 spans 12 amino acids. Trimming shortened V by 0 bases and J by 8 bases, and 6 bases separated the two germline ends. This chain's CDR3 is CASSYSGGTQYF. CDR3 bases: TGTGCCAGCAGTTACTCCGGAGGTACGCAGTATTTT.

The V and J genes are TRBV5-6 and TRBJ1-5, with D tentatively TRBD1 (6 bases). V was clipped by 4 bases and J by 4 bases, with 9 bases between them. Germline loops: CDR1 SGHDT, CDR2 YYEEEE. The CDR3 covers 13 residues. CDR3 residues: CASSATGNQPQHF. CDR3 bases: TGTGCCAGCAGCGCTACAGGGAATCAGCCCCAGCATTTT.

This clonotype was detected a few times. The chain has TRBV10-2 and TRBJ1-1; TRBD1 might be the D (5 bases). In germline, CDR1 is WSHSY, CDR2 SAAADI. V was cut by 2 bases and J by 4 bases, with 17 bases left in between. The CDR3 has 16 amino acids. Here the CDR3 DNA reads TGCGCCAGCAGTGAGGCGCAGGGACCGGCGACCACTGAAGCTTTCTTT. Translating gives CASSEAQGPATTEAFF.

This chain joins TRBV6-5 and TRBJ1-2, with 12 bases fitting TRBD1. Trimming removed 5 bases from V and 3 bases from J; junction bases left unmatched: 16. Germline lookup yields CDR1 MNHEY and CDR2 SVGAGI. This CDR3 has 19 residues. CDR3 bases: TGTGCCAGCAGTACTTATTTGGGGACAGGGGGCTTAAGGGACTATGGCTACACCTTC. It codes for CASSTYLGTGGLRDYGYTF.

The chain couples TRBV18 to TRBJ2-2; D is possibly TRBD1 (5 bases). Trimming removed 0 bases at V and 0 bases at J, with 11 bases between. Germline CDR1 and CDR2: KGHSH and LQKENI. The CDR3 runs to 17 residues. The chain's CDR3 is CASSPPWGRTNTGELFF. CDR3 nucleotides: TGTGCCAGCTCACCACCGTGGGGCAGGACGAACACCGGGGAGCTGTTTTTT.

This clonotype was recorded a few times. The rearrangement joins TRBV7-6 to TRBJ2-3; 10 nucleotides agree with TRBD2. Trimming took 3 bases from V and 4 from J; bases not matched to a gene: 4. Germline V gives CDR1 SGHVS, CDR2 FNYEAQ. The CDR3 has 15 residues. This chain's CDR3 is CASSFSGGASDTQYF. The CDR3 DNA is TGTGCCAGCAGCTTCAGCGGGGGGGCCTCAGATACGCAGTATTTT.

The chain is built from TRBV12-3 or TRBV12-4 and TRBJ2-1, with D unresolved. The CDR3 has 12 amino acids. The V and J ends lost 5 bases and 7 bases respectively, with 9 bases between them. The CDR3 reads CASSPGVNEQFF. The DNA for the CDR3 is TGTGCCAGCAGTCCCGGAGTGAATGAGCAGTTCTTC.

The chain's CDR3 is CASSLRRGAYNEQFF. DNA for the CDR3: TGTGCCAGCAGCTTAAGACGGGGGGCCTACAATGAGCAGTTCTTC. The V gene is TRBV7-8, the J gene TRBJ2-1; TRBD2 aligns across 7 bases. The length of the CDR3 is 15 residues. Looked up from germline, CDR1 is SGHVS and CDR2 is FQNEAQ. The V segment lost 2 bases and the J segment 2 bases; nucleotides outside the gene matches: 3.

This clonotype was recorded a few times. The chain employs TRBV7-9 and TRBJ1-3; D call uncertain. The CDR3 length is 16 residues. V was trimmed by 1 base and J by 2 bases, leaving 12 bases between them. Germline lookup yields CDR1 SEHNR and CDR2 FQNEAQ (reference sequence). In DNA, the CDR3 is TGTGCCAGCAGCTTAGGAGGCTTCCGTCCTGGAAACACCATATATTTT. Residues: CASSLGGFRPGNTIYF. The whole variable domain, remainder taken from reference TRBV7-9 and TRBJ1-3, is DTGVSQNPRHKITKRGQNVTFRCDPISEHNRLYWYRQTLGQGPEFLTYFQNEAQLEKSRLLSDRFSAERPKGSFSTLEIQRTEQGDSAMYLCASSLGGFRPGNTIYFGEGSWLTVV.

The rearrangement uses TRBV11-2 and TRBJ2-7, with TRBD2 as a possible D gene (6 bases). The length of the CDR3 is 15 residues. In germline, CDR1 is SGHAT, CDR2 FQNNGV. The V end was cut by 0 bases, the J end by 6 bases, with 15 bases between. CDR3: CASSLEGLPCREQYV. CDR3 nucleotide sequence: TGTGCCAGCAGCTTAGAGGGACTCCCCTGCCGCGAGCAGTACGTC.

J is TRBJ2-7 and V is TRBV7-6; the match to TRBD1 covers 7 bases. Trimming cost V 5 bases and J 7 bases; bases outside gene matches: 11. The CDR3 sequence is 14 residues long. Germline CDR1 is SGHVS and CDR2 is FNYEAQ. CDR3 region: CASSPEGAPWEQYF. DNA for the CDR3: TGTGCCAGCAGCCCCGAGGGGGCCCCTTGGGAGCAGTACTTC.

This clonotype was observed a few times. This sequence joins TRBV6-5 and TRBJ2-2; 9 nucleotides line up with TRBD2. J lost 1 base, V lost 3 bases, and 6 bases had no gene match. This CDR3 comprises 17 residues. Per the germline V gene, CDR1 is MNHEY and CDR2 is SVGAGI. CDR3: CASSYSASGVNTGELFF. The CDR3 nucleotides are TGTGCCAGCAGTTATTCGGCTAGCGGGGTGAACACCGGGGAGCTGTTTTTT.

Written as DNA, the CDR3 is TGTGCCAGCAGCGACTGGACAGAATACGAGCAGTACGTC. It yields the protein CASSDWTEYEQYV. The chain recombines TRBV7-2 with TRBJ2-7; a possible D gene is TRBD1 (6 bases). CDR1 and CDR2 from the germline V gene are SGHTA and FQGNSA. Trimming left V 5 bases short and J 4 bases short, with 12 bases between. This CDR3 region has 13 residues.

This chain connects TRBV7-3 to TRBJ2-7, with 9 bases fitting TRBD1. V lost 5 bases, J lost 7 bases, and 3 bases stayed unmatched. CDR3 length equals 12 residues. Germline assignment: CDR1 SGHTA and CDR2 FQGTGA. The CDR3 nucleotides read TGTGCCAGCAGCGGGACAGGGCAAGAGCAGTACTTC. Protein product: CASSGTGQEQYF.

The chain couples TRBV4-3 to TRBJ2-1, with TRBD1 matching over 8 bases. Trimming cost V 1 base and J 4 bases; bases outside gene matches: 12. Germline V gives CDR1 LGHNA, CDR2 YSLEER. This CDR3 spans 18 amino acids. DNA of the CDR3: TGCGCCAGCAGCCAAGCTCCAGCAGGGGGCGCTTTTTACAATGAGCAGTTCTTC. It is translated as CASSQAPAGGAFYNEQFF.